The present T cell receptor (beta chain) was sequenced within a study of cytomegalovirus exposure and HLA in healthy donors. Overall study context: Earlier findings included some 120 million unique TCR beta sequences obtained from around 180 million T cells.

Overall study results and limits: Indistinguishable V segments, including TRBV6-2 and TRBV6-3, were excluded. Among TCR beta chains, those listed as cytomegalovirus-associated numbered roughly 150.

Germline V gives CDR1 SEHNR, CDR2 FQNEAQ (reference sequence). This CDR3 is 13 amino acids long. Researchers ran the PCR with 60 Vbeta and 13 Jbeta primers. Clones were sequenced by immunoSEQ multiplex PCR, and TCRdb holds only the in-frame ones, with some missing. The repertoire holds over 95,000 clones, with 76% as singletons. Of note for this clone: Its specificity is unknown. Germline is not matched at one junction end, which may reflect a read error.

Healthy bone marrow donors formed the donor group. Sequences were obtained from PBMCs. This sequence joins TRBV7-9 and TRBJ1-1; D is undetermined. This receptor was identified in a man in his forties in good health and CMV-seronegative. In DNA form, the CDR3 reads TGTTCCAGCAGCTTAGTTTCGGGGACTGAAGCTTTCTTT. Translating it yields CSSSLVSGTEAFF.